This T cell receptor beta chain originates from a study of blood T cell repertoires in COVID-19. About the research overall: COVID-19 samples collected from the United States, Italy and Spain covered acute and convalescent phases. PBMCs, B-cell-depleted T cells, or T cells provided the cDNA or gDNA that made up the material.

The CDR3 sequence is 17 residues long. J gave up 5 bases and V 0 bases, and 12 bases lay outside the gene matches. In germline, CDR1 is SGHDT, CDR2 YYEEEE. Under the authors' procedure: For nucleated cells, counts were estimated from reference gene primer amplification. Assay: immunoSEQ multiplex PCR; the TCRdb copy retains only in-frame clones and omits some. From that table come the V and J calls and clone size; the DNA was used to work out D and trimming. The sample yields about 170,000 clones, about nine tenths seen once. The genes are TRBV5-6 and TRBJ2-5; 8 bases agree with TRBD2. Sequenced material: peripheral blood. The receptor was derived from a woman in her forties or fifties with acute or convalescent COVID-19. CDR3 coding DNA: TGTGCCAGCAGCTTGGCTCCCCTCCAGCGGGGGTGGGAGACCCAGTACTTC. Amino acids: CASSLAPLQRGWETQYF.